This T cell receptor beta chain comes out of a study of regulatory T cells in long-lasting Graves disease. Across the study: Persistent Graves' disease meant over 5 years of antithyroid drugs with positive TSH receptor antibodies.

Ten or more counts support this clonotype. HTBI primers from iRepertoire and Arm-PCR of CDR3 regions yielded the TCR beta libraries. TCRdb itself ran the multiplex PCR reads through MiXCR, one entry per CDR3 protein. The repertoire has hundreds of thousands of distinct CDR3 sequences, 15% to 20% of them found once; the top ten carry 29%. Per the germline V gene, CDR1 is SNHLY and CDR2 is FYNNEI. The CDR3 runs to 15 residues. Trimming left V 2 bases short and J 3 bases short, with 10 bases between. As for time point: persistent/refractory GD, antithyroid drugs over 5 years with positive TRAb. The authors made the TCR library using RNA they extracted from PBMCs.

Sequencing was performed on peripheral blood mononuclear cells (PBMCs), taken when the disease was refractory, from a patient treated with antithyroid drugs. The V and J genes are TRBV2 and TRBJ2-2, with D possibly TRBD1 on 6 matching bases. This receptor was taken from a female donor with Graves disease. The CDR3 bases are TGTGCCAGCAGTGAACAGGGGTGGCACACCGGGGAGCTGTTTTTT. Its protein is CASSEQGWHTGELFF.